Sequencing of this T cell receptor (beta chain) was carried out in a study of T cell responses to AZD1222 COVID-19 vaccine (dated by TCRdb to the early 2020s). About the investigation overall: AZD1222 recipients given second doses at about 4 weeks or at about 12 weeks were pooled, since spike-specific TCR depth and breadth were not found to differ between the two schedules. A total of 233 trial participants underwent TCR sequencing, of whom around 200 received two doses of AZD1222 and 26 received two doses of the MenACWY control vaccine. Trial participants were enrolled by age into 18-55, 56-69 and 70-plus year subgroups, with about 150, 28 and 57 TCR-sequenced participants respectively. Study-wide findings and limitations: Conclusions about previously exposed vaccinees are limited because only five to seven AZD1222 recipients were SARS-CoV-2 seropositive at baseline. Nearly half of unique spike-specific TCRs reportedly recognized epitopes outside regions mutated in the B.1.351 and B.1.1.7 variants. Because no day 14 peak-response samples were available, the repertoires could be characterized only after the peak T cell response. CD4 TCRs associated with the vaccine covered the entire spike protein, and the dominant responses were in regions 160-218 and 743-854. Most participants were white British and females outnumbered males, and the authors suggested that clonal diversity may have been underestimated. A significant rise in spike-specific TCR breadth and depth was observed after two AZD1222 doses relative to day 0 and relative to MenACWY recipients. In the small 56-69-year group, the increase in depth fell short of significance, most likely because of low power.

To note about this clone: No antigen is known for it. The sample holds no much larger clone one base away, and base qualities are not on file.

The CDR3 contains 14 residues, cysteine and phenylalanine counted. The retained sequence is limited to the CDR3, 42 bases, with the frame set at the first base. The germline ends are 11 bases apart after V is trimmed by 3 bases and J by 5 bases. The germline V gene encodes CDR1 LNHDA and CDR2 SQIVND (reference sequence). The CDR3 regions of human TCRbeta chains were subjected to immunosequencing. Under the source paper's analysis protocol: Repertoire TCRs were checked for matches against a reference library of SARS-CoV-2-specific TCRs that had been generated using the MIRA antigen-specificity platform. Breadth was defined as the fraction of unique TCRs that were SARS-CoV-2-associated. Depth was defined as the fraction of total T cells that were SARS-CoV-2-associated. Using the MIRA data, each spike-specific TCR was assigned both to the spike region to which the TCR was reactive and to a CD4 or CD8 class. Log10-transformed breadth and depth values were compared by one-way ANOVA with Sidak's multiple comparisons tests. TCRdb mirrors the immuneACCESS table, restricted to in-frame sequences. Some clones are absent from its copies; in checked studies, under half trace to an unresolved V gene, and the reason for the others is unknown. V and J calls and clone size are those listed in that table; D and trimming were worked out from the DNA. The sample table shows around 120,000 clones, and over 80% are seen once. Of the sample, around 15% falls within the top ten clones.

The label giving this sample's time point can be read as: baseline before first vaccination. Vaccinee samples came from UK trials COV001 and COV002, including a single-blind randomized controlled phase 2/3 trial of AZD1222 (ChAdOx1 nCoV-19) in healthy adults. For TCRbeta chain sequencing, PBMC samples from trial participants were taken at day 0 and at day 28 after the second dose. This sequence originates from an adult in good health. Sequences were derived from peripheral blood, sampled on day 0 of AZD1222 vaccination. The chain is encoded by TRBV19 joined to TRBJ2-1, with no confident D gene call. Here is the DNA: TGTGCCAGTAGTATCAACCCCGACCACAATGAGCAGTTCTTC. This encodes CASSINPDHNEQFF.